What follows describes a single TCR beta chain. No antigen is known for it. Germline V CDR1 and CDR2: LGHDT, YNNKEL (reference sequence). The CDR3 contains 16 residues. V was pared by 4 bases and J by 0 bases, with 6 bases of the junction left unmatched. Here immunoSEQ multiplex PCR was the method, and the copy in TCRdb shows in-frame clones only, minus some. The data hold roughly 130,000 clones, with roughly 88% observed a single time. The data were taken from a study of T cell responses to AZD1222 COVID-19 vaccine. Study results and limitations: Seropositivity was recorded at baseline in only a handful of AZD1222 recipients.

The origin of this receptor is an adult in good health. Sequencing was performed on peripheral blood, taken on day 0 of AZD1222 vaccination. This chain uses TRBV3-1 (or the pseudogene TRBV3-2) with TRBJ2-5, with TRBD2 matching over 9 bases. CDR3 amino acids: CASSPQRGAYQETQYF. CDR3 in DNA: TGTGCCAGCAGCCCCCAGCGGGGGGCTTACCAAGAGACCCAGTACTTC.